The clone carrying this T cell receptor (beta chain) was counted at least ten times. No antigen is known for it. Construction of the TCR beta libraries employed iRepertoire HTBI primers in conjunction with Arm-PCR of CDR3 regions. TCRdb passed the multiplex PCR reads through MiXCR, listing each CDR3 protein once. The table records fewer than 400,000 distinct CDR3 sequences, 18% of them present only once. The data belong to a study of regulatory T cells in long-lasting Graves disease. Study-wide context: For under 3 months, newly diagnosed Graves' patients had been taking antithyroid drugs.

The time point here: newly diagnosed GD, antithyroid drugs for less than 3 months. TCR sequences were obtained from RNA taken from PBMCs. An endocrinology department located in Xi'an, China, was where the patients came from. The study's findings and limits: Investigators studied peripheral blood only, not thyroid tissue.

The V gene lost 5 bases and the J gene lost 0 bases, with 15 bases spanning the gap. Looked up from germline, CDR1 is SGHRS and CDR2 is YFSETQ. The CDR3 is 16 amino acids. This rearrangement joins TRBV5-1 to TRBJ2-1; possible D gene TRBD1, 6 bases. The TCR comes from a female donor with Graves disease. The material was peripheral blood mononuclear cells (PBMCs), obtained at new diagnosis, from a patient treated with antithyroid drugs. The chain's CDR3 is CASRGATAYSYNEQFF. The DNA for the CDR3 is TGCGCCAGCAGGGGGGCGACAGCATACTCCTACAATGAGCAGTTCTTC.